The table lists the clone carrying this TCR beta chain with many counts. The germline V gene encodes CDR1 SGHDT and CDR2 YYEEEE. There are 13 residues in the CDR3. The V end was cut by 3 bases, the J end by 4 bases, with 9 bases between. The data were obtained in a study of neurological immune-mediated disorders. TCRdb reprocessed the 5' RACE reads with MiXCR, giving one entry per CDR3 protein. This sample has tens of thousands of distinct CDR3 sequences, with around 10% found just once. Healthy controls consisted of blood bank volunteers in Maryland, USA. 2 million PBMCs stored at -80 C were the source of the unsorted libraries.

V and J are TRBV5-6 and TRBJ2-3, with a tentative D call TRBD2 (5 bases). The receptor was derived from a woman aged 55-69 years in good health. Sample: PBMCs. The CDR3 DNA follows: TGTGCCAGCAGCTGGACTGGCGCAGATACGCAGTATTTT. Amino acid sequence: CASSWTGADTQYF.